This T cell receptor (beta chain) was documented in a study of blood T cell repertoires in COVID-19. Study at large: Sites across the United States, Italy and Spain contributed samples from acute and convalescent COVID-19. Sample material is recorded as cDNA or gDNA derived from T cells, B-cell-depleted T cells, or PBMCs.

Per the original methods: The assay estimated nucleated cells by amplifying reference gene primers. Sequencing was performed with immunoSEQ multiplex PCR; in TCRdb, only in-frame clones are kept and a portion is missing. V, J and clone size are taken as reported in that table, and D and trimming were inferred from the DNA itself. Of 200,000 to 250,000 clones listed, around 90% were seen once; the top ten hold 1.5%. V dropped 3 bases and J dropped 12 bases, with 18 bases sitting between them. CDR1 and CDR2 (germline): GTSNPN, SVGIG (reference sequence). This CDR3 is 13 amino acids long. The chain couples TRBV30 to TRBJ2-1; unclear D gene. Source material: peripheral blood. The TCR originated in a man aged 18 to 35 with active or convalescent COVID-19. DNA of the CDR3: TGTGCCTGGAGGCCTCATTGGTCCAACGGGCAGTTCTTC. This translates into CAWRPHWSNGQFF.